These 20 T cell receptor beta chains were sequenced from one sample in a study of T cells in Graves' hyperthyroidism and ophthalmopathy. Authors of the study amplified TCR beta CDR3 regions from RNA transcripts. A first-round RT-PCR of the TCR CDR3 used the HTBI primer set. TCRdb passed the multiplex PCR reads through MiXCR, listing each CDR3 protein once. The sample yields approximately 330,000 distinct CDR3 sequences, roughly 21% seen once. Sequencing was carried out using blood. These receptors all come from a woman aged 45-65 years with Graves' hyperthyroidism.

This clonotype was counted a few times. CDR3 region: CAWNSGGFQETQYF. The CDR3 DNA follows: TGTGCCTGGAACAGCGGGGGGTTTCAAGAGACCCAGTACTTC. This sequence joins TRBV30 and TRBJ2-5; 9 bases are a match to TRBD2. The CDR3 has 14 amino acids. V shed 4 bases and J 2 bases; nucleotides not matched to a gene: 5. The germline V gene encodes CDR1 GTSNPN and CDR2 SVGIG (reference sequence).

This clonotype showed up many times. The chain recombines TRBV7-3 with TRBJ2-1; D call uncertain. Between the trimmed V and J ends, which lost 0 bases and 3 bases, there was a span of 9 bases. The length of the CDR3 is 15 residues. Germline assignment: CDR1 SGHTA and CDR2 FQGTGA. The chain's CDR3 is CASSLTARDYNEQFF. In DNA, the CDR3 is TGTGCCAGCAGCTTAACCGCTCGAGACTACAATGAGCAGTTCTTC.

The CDR3 is CASSLPGNRRSTDTQYF. CDR3 sequence (DNA): TGTGCCAGCAGTCTTCCCGGGAACAGGCGTAGCACAGATACGCAGTATTTT. This sequence joins TRBV7-9 and TRBJ2-3; D possibly uses TRBD1 or TRBD2 (5 bases each). Germline V CDR1 and CDR2: SEHNR, FQNEAQ (reference sequence). CDR3 length: 17 residues. Trimming removed 6 bases at V and 0 bases at J, with 19 bases between.

This clonotype has more than one count but fewer than ten. The rearrangement uses TRBV6-1 and TRBJ2-5; 14 bases fit TRBD2. The CDR3 loop spans 15 amino acids. Germline CDR1 MNHNS, CDR2 SASEGT. V lost 7 bases to trimming and J lost 5 bases; unmatched junction nucleotides: 6. The DNA for the CDR3 is TGTGCCAGCATTCGACTAGCGGGAGGGCAGGAGACCCAGTACTTC. It specifies CASIRLAGGQETQYF.

This clonotype was seen only a few times. The chain couples TRBV28 to TRBJ1-6, with 10 positions matching TRBD1. CDR1 is MDHEN, CDR2 SYDVKM, per germline. There are 12 residues in the CDR3. J lost 9 bases, V lost 9 bases, and 2 bases had no gene match. Here the CDR3 reads CASRQGASPLHF. DNA for the CDR3: TGTGCCAGTCGACAGGGGGCTTCACCCCTCCACTTT.

In this sample, this clonotype turned up many times. The rearrangement uses TRBV27 and TRBJ1-6; D possibly corresponds to TRBD1 (6 bases). Looked up from germline, CDR1 is MNHEY and CDR2 is SMNVEV (reference sequence). V was cut by 2 bases and J by 1 base, with 12 bases left in between. The CDR3 consists of 17 residues. The CDR3 nucleotides are TGTGCCAGCAGTTTACGCCAACAGGGATCCTATAATTCACCCCTCCACTTT. It encodes CASSLRQQGSYNSPLHF.

Concerning this clonotype: This clone may be a read error of a much larger clone one base away. The chain has TRBV28 and TRBJ1-1; D gene unclear. Germline CDR1 reads MDHEN; CDR2 reads SYDVKM. The CDR3 is 14 amino acids. The CDR3 spells CASSLTYVNTEALF. The CDR3, as DNA: TGTGCCAGCAGTTTAACCTACGTGAACACTGAAGCTTTATTT.

This clonotype was seen at least ten times. The chain couples TRBV3-1 to TRBJ1-5; 8 nucleotides match TRBD1. The CDR3 length is 14 residues. V shed 1 base and J 10 bases; nucleotides not matched to a gene: 6. Germline-derived CDR1 and CDR2 are LGHDT and YNNKEL (reference sequence). The CDR3 sequence is CASSQGTGNRPQHF. The CDR3 nucleotides are TGTGCCAGCAGCCAAGGGACAGGGAATAGACCCCAGCATTTT.

This clonotype occurred many times. The rearrangement links TRBV5-8 to TRBJ2-7; 7 positions agree with TRBD2. V trimming: 0 bases; J trimming: 6 bases; junction bases outside the gene matches: 6. Germline V gene data show CDR1 as SGHTS and CDR2 as YDEGEE. This CDR3 is 14 amino acids long. The CDR3 DNA follows: TGTGCCAGCAGCTTGGTGGTCGGGGGGAGCGAGCAGTACTTC. Its translation is CASSLVVGGSEQYF.

This clonotype occurred many times. The chain combines TRBV18 with TRBJ2-3; D not resolved. From germline, CDR1 is KGHSH and CDR2 LQKENI. The CDR3 is 16 amino acids. Trimming shortened V by 0 bases and J by 0 bases, and 10 bases separated the two germline ends. CDR3 region: CASSPPKRTSTDTQYF. The CDR3 DNA reads as TGTGCCAGCTCACCACCGAAGCGAACTAGCACAGATACGCAGTATTTT.

The chain has TRBV7-2 and TRBJ2-3; TRBD2 is a possible D gene (6 bases). The CDR3 length is 15 residues. The V gene's germline CDR1 is SGHTA and CDR2 FQGNSA. Trimming stripped 6 bases from V and 0 bases from J, with 13 bases between. The CDR3 is CASRRYSGSTDTQYF. In DNA form, the CDR3 reads TGTGCCAGCAGACGTTACAGCGGGAGCACAGATACGCAGTATTTT.

This clonotype was observed many times. The chain uses TRBV5-1 and TRBJ2-2; TRBD1 is a possible D gene (5 bases). The CDR3 contains 14 residues. Per the germline V gene, CDR1 is SGHRS and CDR2 is YFSETQ. V was clipped by 5 bases and J by 4 bases, with 12 bases between them. The CDR3, as DNA: TGCGCCAGCAGAGGCAGGGAAGGCACCGGGGAGCTGTTTTTT. Translating it yields CASRGREGTGELFF.

J is TRBJ1-4 and V is TRBV30; D uncertain. The V gene lost 4 bases and the J gene lost 3 bases, with 9 bases spanning the gap. The CDR3 consists of 13 residues. Germline values: CDR1 GTSNPN, CDR2 SVGIG (reference sequence). The CDR3 nucleotides read TGTGCCTGGAAGGGAGATGCTAATGAAAAACTGTTTTTT. It is translated as CAWKGDANEKLFF.

In this sample, this clonotype turned up a few times. The chain employs TRBV30 and TRBJ2-5, with D perhaps TRBD1 (6 bases). Trimming cost V 0 bases and J 8 bases, with 7 bases left between them. This CDR3 has 11 residues. The germline gives CDR1 GTSNPN, CDR2 SVGIG (reference sequence). This CDR3 is CAWSVGGTQYF. As DNA, the CDR3 is TGTGCCTGGAGTGTAGGGGGAACCCAGTACTTC.

This clonotype has a count of ten or more. This chain connects TRBV27 to TRBJ2-3; 8 bases are shared with TRBD2. Unmatched junction bases numbered 12, after V lost 8 bases and J lost 2 bases. This CDR3 comprises 16 residues. The germline gives CDR1 MNHEY, CDR2 SMNVEV (reference sequence). Here the CDR3 reads CASYLKREINTDTQYF. The CDR3 DNA is TGTGCCAGCTACCTTAAGCGGGAGATAAACACAGATACGCAGTATTTT.

This chain uses TRBV3-1 with TRBJ1-5; TRBD1 is a possible D gene (5 bases). The CDR3 loop spans 17 amino acids. The germline gives CDR1 LGHDT, CDR2 YNNKEL (reference sequence). Trimming cost V 2 bases and J 1 base, with 15 bases left between them. CDR3 sequence: CASSQLGSGGSNQPQHF. CDR3 coding DNA: TGTGCCAGCAGCCAACTCGGCTCCGGGGGAAGCAATCAGCCCCAGCATTTT.

This clonotype has ten or more counts. This chain links TRBV20-1 with TRBJ2-7, with a tentative D call TRBD1 (6 bases). Germline V gene data show CDR1 as DFQATT and CDR2 as SNEGSKA (reference sequence). The CDR3 is 15 residues long. Deletions cut 0 bases from V and 4 bases from J, with 16 bases between. CDR3 DNA: TGCAGTGCTAGAGATAGTCATTGGACAGATTACGAGCAGTACTTC. This gives the protein CSARDSHWTDYEQYF.

This sequence joins TRBV6-6 and TRBJ2-3, with a possible D match to TRBD1 (5 bases). Trimming stripped 0 bases from V and 2 bases from J, with 12 bases between. CDR1 is MNHNY and CDR2 is SVGAGI in the germline V gene (reference sequence). The CDR3 has 16 residues. CDR3 nucleotide sequence: TGTGCCAGCAGTTACTCCCAGGGTTTCGTCACAGATACGCAGTATTTT. This gives the protein CASSYSQGFVTDTQYF.

This clonotype was counted ten times or more. The CDR3 reads CAWSVNQGAGTDTQYF. In nucleotides, the CDR3 is TGTGCCTGGAGTGTTAATCAGGGGGCAGGCACAGATACGCAGTATTTT. This chain links TRBV30 with TRBJ2-3; 8 bases map to TRBD1. CDR1 is GTSNPN and CDR2 is SVGIG in the germline V gene (reference sequence). The CDR3 length is 16 residues. V lost 0 bases, J lost 1 base, and 6 bases stayed unmatched.

This clonotype occurred many times. This sequence joins TRBV15 and TRBJ2-1; D tentatively fits TRBD1 or TRBD2 (5 bases each). Germline CDR1 and CDR2: LNHNV and YYDKDF (reference sequence). The CDR3 loop spans 15 amino acids. V lost 0 bases and J 1 base, leaving 7 bases between the germline ends. DNA for the CDR3: TGTGCCACCAGCAGAGAGAGGGGATCCTACAATGAGCAGTTCTTC. Translation gives CATSRERGSYNEQFF.